The 13 T cell receptor beta chains in this list originate from one sample, sequenced in a study of beta chain features in type 1 diabetes (dated by TCRdb to the late 2010s). Study-wide findings and limitations: In all four CD4+ subsets, TCRB CDR3 length was moderately but significantly shorter in type 1 diabetes patients.

Libraries came from the immunoSEQ multiplex PCR assay. The High Capacity cDNA Reverse Transcription Kit was used to reverse transcribe all of the isolated RNA, meaning that expressed TCRB transcripts were what got sequenced. Imported from immuneACCESS, the table was reduced by TCRdb to in-frame sequences with V and J called. These copies leave out some clones; in studies compared against another copy, an unresolved V gene accounts for under half, and the cause of the remainder is not known. The sample yields roughly 230,000 clones; about a tenth were counted once. The ten top clones hold more than 0.015% of the sample. For these TCRs, the target antigens are not known. Sequencing was carried out using naive CD4+ T cells from blood. The sample's cell subset or site label is to be understood as: true naive CD4+ T cells. Receptor source: a man aged 25 to 45 with type 1 diabetes.

This clone was seen a few times. The V gene is TRBV28, the J gene TRBJ1-2, with D tentatively TRBD1 (6 bases). Germline assignment: CDR1 MDHEN and CDR2 SYDVKM. V was pared by 4 bases and J by 4 bases, with 13 bases between. CDR3 length equals 14 residues. CDR3: CASSSLQGSYGYTF. As DNA, the CDR3 is TGTGCCAGCAGTTCCTTACAGGGAAGCTATGGCTACACCTTC.

This chain links TRBV2 with TRBJ1-4; no clear D. Trimming pared 6 bases from V and 4 bases from J, leaving 12 bases between. Per germline, CDR1 SNHLY and CDR2 FYNNEI. The length of the CDR3 is 14 residues. CDR3 loop: CASRDAANNEKLFF. The CDR3 nucleotides are TGTGCCAGCAGGGATGCGGCAAATAATGAAAAACTGTTTTTT.

V and J are TRBV19 and TRBJ2-1; D is perhaps TRBD2 (5 bases). Looked up from germline, CDR1 is LNHDA and CDR2 is SQIVND (reference sequence). The V gene lost 5 bases and the J gene lost 7 bases, with 12 bases spanning the gap. The CDR3 contains 13 residues. The CDR3 is CASSLIWRNEQFF. Written as DNA, the CDR3 is TGTGCCAGTAGTCTCATATGGAGGAATGAGCAGTTCTTC.

This clone was detected a few times. V is TRBV6-1 and J is TRBJ2-7; 7 positions match TRBD1. V was clipped by 3 bases and J by 0 bases; unmatched bases: 5. This CDR3 contains 15 residues. The germline V gene has CDR1 MNHNS and CDR2 SASEGT. Written as DNA, the CDR3 is TGTGCCAGCAGTGACCTTAGGACAGGCTCCTACGAGCAGTACTTC. Protein: CASSDLRTGSYEQYF.

The chain employs TRBV11-2 and TRBJ1-6, with D possibly matching TRBD1 (5 bases). Deletions cut 10 bases from V and 4 bases from J, with 11 bases between. Germline-derived CDR1 and CDR2 are SGHAT and FQNNGV. The CDR3 consists of 13 residues. CDR3 DNA: TGTGCCACCAAAGGGGATTATAATTCACCCCTCCACTTT. Amino acids: CATKGDYNSPLHF.

This clone turned up a few times. The sample has other DNA sequences that encode this CDR3 too. The V gene is TRBV29-1, the J gene TRBJ1-1; tentative D call: TRBD1 (5 bases). Trimming pared 4 bases from V and 2 bases from J, leaving 11 bases between. CDR1 is SQVTM, CDR2 ANQGSEA, per germline. This CDR3 is built from 13 residues. This CDR3 reads CSVAGVLNTEAFF. DNA of the CDR3: TGCAGCGTTGCGGGGGTACTTAACACTGAAGCTTTCTTT.

V usage is TRBV10-3 and J usage is TRBJ2-7; 10 nucleotides align to TRBD2. CDR3 length equals 13 residues. J was trimmed by 5 bases and V by 4 bases; bases with no gene match: 2. Germline values: CDR1 ENHRY, CDR2 SYGVKD. This chain's CDR3 is CAISVAGGDEQYF. The CDR3 DNA is TGTGCCATCAGTGTAGCGGGGGGCGACGAGCAGTACTTC.

This chain connects TRBV19 to TRBJ1-4; D is perhaps TRBD1 (6 bases). CDR3 length: 14 residues. CDR1 LNHDA and CDR2 SQIVND come from the germline V gene (reference sequence). Trimming shortened V by 5 bases and J by 10 bases, and 17 bases separated the two germline ends. This chain's CDR3 is CASSSRQVKAKLFF. CDR3 coding DNA: TGTGCCAGTAGTTCCCGACAGGTCAAAGCAAAACTGTTTTTT.

The gene calls are TRBV15 and TRBJ1-1, with 7 positions matching TRBD1. Per germline, CDR1 LNHNV and CDR2 YYDKDF (reference sequence). This CDR3 spans 13 amino acids. Trimming removed 4 bases from V and 9 bases from J; junction bases left unmatched: 8. CDR3 nucleotide sequence: TGTGCCACCAGCACACCCGGGACAGCAAAAGCTTTCTTT. This codes for CATSTPGTAKAFF.

This chain connects TRBV7-9 to TRBJ2-1, with TRBD2 matching over 8 bases. J gave up 4 bases and V 5 bases, and 16 bases lay outside the gene matches. CDR3 length: 18 amino acids. CDR1 and CDR2 from the germline V gene are SEHNR and FQNEAQ (reference sequence). CDR3 coding DNA: TGTGCCAGCAGCCCACGGGGGGGAGCGGGGGCCGAGTACAATGAGCAGTTCTTC. The encoded protein is CASSPRGGAGAEYNEQFF.

V gene TRBV6-5 combines with J gene TRBJ2-6; no definite D call. Germline V gene data show CDR1 as MNHEY and CDR2 as SVGAGI. Deletions cut 6 bases from V and 0 bases from J, with 9 bases between. There are 15 residues in the CDR3. The CDR3 DNA sequence: TGTGCCAGCAGGTCGCGAAACTCTGGGGCCAACGTCCTGACTTTC. Amino acid sequence: CASRSRNSGANVLTF.

This clone turned up a few times. The V and J genes are TRBV4-1 and TRBJ2-5; D may be TRBD1 (5 bases). The CDR3 runs to 15 residues. The V end lost 1 base, the J end lost 5 bases, and 14 bases lay between the germline ends. The germline gives CDR1 MGHRA, CDR2 YSYEKL. CDR3 sequence (DNA): TGCGCCAGCAGCCAAGGGACACCCGTTGGGGAGACCCAGTACTTC. Encoded protein: CASSQGTPVGETQYF.

The CDR3 DNA reads as TGTGCCAGCAGCCCTCCGGCAGGGATACTCTATGGCTACACCTTC. Amino acids: CASSPPAGILYGYTF. V is TRBV7-2 and J is TRBJ1-2; D might be TRBD1 (5 bases). V lost 5 bases, J lost 4 bases, and 17 bases lay in between. This CDR3 has 15 amino acids. The germline CDR1 and CDR2 sequences are SGHTA and FQGNSA.